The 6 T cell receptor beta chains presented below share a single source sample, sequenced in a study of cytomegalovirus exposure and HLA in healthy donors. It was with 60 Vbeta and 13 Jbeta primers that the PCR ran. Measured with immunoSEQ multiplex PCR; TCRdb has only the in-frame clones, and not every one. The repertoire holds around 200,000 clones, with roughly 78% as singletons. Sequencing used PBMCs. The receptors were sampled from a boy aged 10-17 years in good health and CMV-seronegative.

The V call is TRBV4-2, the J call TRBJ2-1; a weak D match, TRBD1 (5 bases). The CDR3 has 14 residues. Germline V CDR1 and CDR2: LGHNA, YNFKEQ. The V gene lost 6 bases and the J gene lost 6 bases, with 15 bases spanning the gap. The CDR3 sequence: CASRSRDLINEQFF. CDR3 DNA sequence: TGTGCCAGCAGGAGCAGGGATTTGATCAATGAGCAGTTCTTC.

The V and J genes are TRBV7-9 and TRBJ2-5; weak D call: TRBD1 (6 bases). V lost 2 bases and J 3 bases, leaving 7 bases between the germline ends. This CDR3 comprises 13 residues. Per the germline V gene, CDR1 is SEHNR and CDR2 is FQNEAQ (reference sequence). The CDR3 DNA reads TGTGCCAGCAGCTTACCAGGGGAAGAGACCCAGTACTTC. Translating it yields CASSLPGEETQYF.

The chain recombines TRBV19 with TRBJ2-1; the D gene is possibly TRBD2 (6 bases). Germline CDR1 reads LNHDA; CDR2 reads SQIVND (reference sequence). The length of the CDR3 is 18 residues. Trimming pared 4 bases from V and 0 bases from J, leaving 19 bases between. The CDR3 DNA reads TGTGCCAGTAGTAGTAGACTAGTCCGGGGAAGCTCCTACAATGAGCAGTTCTTC. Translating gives CASSSRLVRGSSYNEQFF.

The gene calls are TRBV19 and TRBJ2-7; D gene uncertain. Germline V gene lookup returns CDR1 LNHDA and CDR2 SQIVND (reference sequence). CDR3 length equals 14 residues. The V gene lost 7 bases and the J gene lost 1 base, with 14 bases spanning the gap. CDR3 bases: TGTGCCAGTACCCCGCGTCGGCGGTCCTACGAGCAGTACTTC. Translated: CASTPRRRSYEQYF. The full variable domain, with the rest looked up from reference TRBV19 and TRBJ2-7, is DGGITQSPKYLFRKEGQNVTLSCEQNLNHDAMYWYRQDPGQGLRLIYYSQIVNDFQKGDIAEGYSVSREKKESFPLTVTSAQKNPTAFYLCASTPRRRSYEQYFGPGTRLTVT.

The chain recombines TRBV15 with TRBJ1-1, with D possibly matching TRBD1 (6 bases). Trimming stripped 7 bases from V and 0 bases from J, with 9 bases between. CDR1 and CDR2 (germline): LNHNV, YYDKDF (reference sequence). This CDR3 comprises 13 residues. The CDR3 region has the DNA TGTGCCACCAAGCAGGGGTTGAACACTGAAGCTTTCTTT. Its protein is CATKQGLNTEAFF.

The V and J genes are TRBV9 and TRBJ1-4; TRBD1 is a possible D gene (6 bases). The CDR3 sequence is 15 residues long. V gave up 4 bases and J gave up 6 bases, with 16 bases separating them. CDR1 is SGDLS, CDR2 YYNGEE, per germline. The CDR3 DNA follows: TGTGCCAGCAGCAAGTGGGGGACATCGGATGAAAAACTGTTTTTT. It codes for CASSKWGTSDEKLFF.